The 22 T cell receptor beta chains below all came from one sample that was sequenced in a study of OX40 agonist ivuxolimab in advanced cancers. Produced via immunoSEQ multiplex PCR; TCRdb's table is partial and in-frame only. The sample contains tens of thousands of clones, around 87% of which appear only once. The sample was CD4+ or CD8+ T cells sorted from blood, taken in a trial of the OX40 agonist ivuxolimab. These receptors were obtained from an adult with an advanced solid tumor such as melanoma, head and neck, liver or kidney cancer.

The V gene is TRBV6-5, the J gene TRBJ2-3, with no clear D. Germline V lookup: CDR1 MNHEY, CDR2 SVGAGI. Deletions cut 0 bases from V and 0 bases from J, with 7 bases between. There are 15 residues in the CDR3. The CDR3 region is CASSYSRTSTDTQYF. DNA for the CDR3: TGTGCCAGCAGTTACTCTCGAACTAGCACAGATACGCAGTATTTT.

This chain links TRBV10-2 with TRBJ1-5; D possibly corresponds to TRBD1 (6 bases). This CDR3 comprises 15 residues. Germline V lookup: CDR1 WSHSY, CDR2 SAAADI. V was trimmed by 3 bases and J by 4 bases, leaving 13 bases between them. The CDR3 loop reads CASSDGQGRNQPQHF. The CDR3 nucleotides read TGCGCCAGCAGTGACGGGCAGGGGAGGAATCAGCCCCAGCATTTT.

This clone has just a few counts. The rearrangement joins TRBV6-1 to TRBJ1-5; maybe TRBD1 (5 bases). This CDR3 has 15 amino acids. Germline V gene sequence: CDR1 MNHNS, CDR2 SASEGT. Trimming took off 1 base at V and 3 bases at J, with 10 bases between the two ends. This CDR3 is CASSEGGRDNQPQHF. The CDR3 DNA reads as TGTGCCAGCAGTGAAGGGGGCAGGGACAATCAGCCCCAGCATTTT.

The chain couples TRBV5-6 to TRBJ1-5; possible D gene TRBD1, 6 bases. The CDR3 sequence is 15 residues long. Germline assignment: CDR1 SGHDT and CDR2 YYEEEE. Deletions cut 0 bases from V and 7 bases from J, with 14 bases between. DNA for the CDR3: TGTGCCAGCAGCTTGGCCAGGGGCTCGGGACAGCCCCAGCATTTT. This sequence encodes CASSLARGSGQPQHF.

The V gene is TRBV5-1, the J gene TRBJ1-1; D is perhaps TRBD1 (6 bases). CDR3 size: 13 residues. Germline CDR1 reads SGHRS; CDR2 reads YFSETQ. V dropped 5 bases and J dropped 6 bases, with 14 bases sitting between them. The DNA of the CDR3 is TGCGCCAGCAGGGACCCAGGGGCTCCTGAAGCTTTCTTT. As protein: CASRDPGAPEAFF.

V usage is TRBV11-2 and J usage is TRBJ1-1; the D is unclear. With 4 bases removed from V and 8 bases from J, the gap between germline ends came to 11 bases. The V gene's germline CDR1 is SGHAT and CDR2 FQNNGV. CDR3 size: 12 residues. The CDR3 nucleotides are TGTGCCAGCAGCTATGACCGAATAGAAGCTTTCTTT. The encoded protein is CASSYDRIEAFF.

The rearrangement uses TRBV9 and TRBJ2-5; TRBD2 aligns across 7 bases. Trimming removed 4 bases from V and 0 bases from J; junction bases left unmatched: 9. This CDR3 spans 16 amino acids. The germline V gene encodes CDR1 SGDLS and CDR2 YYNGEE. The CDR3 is CASSIDSAGDQETQYF. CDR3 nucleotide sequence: TGTGCCAGCAGCATTGATTCGGCGGGAGACCAAGAGACCCAGTACTTC.

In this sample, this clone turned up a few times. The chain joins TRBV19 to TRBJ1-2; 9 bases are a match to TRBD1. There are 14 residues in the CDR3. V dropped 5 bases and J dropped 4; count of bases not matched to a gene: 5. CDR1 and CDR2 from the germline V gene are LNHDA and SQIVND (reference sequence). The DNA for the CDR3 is TGTGCCAGTAGTCCTGGGACAGGGAGCTATGGCTACACCTTC. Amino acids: CASSPGTGSYGYTF.

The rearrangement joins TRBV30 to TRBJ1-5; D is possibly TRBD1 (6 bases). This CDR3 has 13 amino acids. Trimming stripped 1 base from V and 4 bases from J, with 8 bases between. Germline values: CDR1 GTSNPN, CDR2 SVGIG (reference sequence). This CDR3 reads CAWSEQGNQPQHF. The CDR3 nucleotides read TGTGCCTGGAGTGAACAGGGAAATCAGCCCCAGCATTTT.

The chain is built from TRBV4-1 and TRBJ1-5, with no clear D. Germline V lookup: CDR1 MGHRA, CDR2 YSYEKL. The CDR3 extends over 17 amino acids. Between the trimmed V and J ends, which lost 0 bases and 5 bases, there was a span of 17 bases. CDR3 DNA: TGCGCCAGCAGCCAAGATAACGGGCCCAGCGGGCATCAGCCCCAGCATTTT. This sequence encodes CASSQDNGPSGHQPQHF.

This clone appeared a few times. The CDR3 spells CASKASGSDTQYF. CDR3 in DNA: TGTGCCAGCAAGGCTAGCGGGAGTGATACGCAGTATTTT. This rearrangement joins TRBV9 to TRBJ2-3, with 10 bases lining up with TRBD2. Germline values: CDR1 SGDLS, CDR2 YYNGEE. CDR3 length: 13 residues. Trimming took 6 bases from V and 6 from J; bases not matched to a gene: 4.

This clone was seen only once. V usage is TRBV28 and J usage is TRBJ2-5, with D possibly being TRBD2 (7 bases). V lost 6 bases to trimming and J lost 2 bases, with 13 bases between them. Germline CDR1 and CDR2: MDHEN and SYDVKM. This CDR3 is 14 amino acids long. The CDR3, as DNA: TGTGCCAGCAGAAAGGGGGGGTTACAAGAGACCCAGTACTTC. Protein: CASRKGGLQETQYF.

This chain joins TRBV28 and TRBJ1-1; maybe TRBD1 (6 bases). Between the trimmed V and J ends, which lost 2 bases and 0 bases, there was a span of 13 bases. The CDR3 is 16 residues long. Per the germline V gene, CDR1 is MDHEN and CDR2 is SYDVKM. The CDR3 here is CASSLRGDGLNTEAFF. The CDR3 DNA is TGTGCCAGCAGTTTAAGGGGGGACGGTTTGAACACTGAAGCTTTCTTT.

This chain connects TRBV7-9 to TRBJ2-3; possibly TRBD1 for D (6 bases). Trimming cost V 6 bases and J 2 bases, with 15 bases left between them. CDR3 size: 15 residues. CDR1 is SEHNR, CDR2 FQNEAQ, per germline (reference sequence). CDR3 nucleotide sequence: TGTGCCAGCAGTTCCGGGACAACCAACACAGATACGCAGTATTTT. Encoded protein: CASSSGTTNTDTQYF.

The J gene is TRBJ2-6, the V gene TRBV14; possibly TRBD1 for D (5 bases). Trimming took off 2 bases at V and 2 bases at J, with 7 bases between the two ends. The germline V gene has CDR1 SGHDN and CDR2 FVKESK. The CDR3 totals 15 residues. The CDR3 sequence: CASSQLQAGANVLTF. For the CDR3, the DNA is TGTGCCAGCAGCCAATTACAGGCTGGGGCCAACGTCCTGACTTTC.

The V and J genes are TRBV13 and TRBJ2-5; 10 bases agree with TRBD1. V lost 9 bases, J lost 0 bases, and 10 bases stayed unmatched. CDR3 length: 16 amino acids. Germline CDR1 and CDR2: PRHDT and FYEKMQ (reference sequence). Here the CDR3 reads CASSPGTGAYQETQYF. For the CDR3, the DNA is TGTGCCAGTTCCCCCGGGACAGGGGCTTACCAAGAGACCCAGTACTTC.

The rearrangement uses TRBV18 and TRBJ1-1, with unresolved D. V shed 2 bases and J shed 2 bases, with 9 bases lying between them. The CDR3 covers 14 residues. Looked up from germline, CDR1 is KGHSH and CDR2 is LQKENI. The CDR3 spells CASSPGSPNTEAFF. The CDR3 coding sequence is TGTGCCAGCTCACCAGGCAGTCCAAACACTGAAGCTTTCTTT.

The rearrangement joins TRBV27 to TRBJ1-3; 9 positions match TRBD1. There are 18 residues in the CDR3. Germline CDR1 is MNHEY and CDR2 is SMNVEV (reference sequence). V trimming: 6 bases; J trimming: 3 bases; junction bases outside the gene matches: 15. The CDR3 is CASSPGTGKGWNGNTIYF. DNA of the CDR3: TGTGCCAGCAGCCCTGGGACAGGGAAGGGGTGGAATGGAAACACCATATATTTT.

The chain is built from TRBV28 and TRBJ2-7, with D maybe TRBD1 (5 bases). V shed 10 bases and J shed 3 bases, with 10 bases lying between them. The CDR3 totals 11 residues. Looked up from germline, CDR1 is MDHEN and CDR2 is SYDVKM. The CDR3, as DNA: TGTGCCACTAAGGGGTTCTACGAGCAGTACGTC. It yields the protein CATKGFYEQYV.

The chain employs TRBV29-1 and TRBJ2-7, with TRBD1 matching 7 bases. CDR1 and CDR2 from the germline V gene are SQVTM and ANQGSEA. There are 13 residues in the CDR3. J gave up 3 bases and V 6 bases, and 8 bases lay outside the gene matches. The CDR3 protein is CSVETGKGYEQYF. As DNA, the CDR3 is TGCAGCGTCGAGACAGGGAAGGGCTACGAGCAGTACTTC.

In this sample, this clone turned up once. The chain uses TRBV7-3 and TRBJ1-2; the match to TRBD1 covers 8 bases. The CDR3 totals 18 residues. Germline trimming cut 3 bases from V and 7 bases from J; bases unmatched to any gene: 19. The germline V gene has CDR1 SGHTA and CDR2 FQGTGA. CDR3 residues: CASSFIPGGAIFTRGYTF. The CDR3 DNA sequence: TGTGCCAGCAGCTTCATTCCAGGGGGCGCGATTTTCACCCGTGGCTACACCTTC. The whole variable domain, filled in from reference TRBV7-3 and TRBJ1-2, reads GAGVSQTPSNKVTEKGKYVELRCDPISGHTALYWYRQSLGQGPEFLIYFQGTGAADDSGLPNDRFFAVRPEGSVSTLKIQRTERGDSAVYLCASSFIPGGAIFTRGYTFGSGTRLTVV.

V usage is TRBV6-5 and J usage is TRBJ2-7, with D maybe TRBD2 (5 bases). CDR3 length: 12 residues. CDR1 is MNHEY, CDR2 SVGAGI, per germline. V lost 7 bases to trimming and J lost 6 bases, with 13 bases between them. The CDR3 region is CASTAPSPEQYF. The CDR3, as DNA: TGTGCCAGCACCGCACCTAGCCCCGAGCAGTACTTC.